This is a list of T cell receptor beta chains from one sample in a study of blood T cell repertoires in COVID-19. Some clones are missing from TCRdb's copy, which holds only in-frame ones; the method was immunoSEQ multiplex PCR. The sample contains about 250,000 clones, 70% to 90% of which appear only once. Source material: peripheral blood. The receptors here all came from a man aged 18 to 29 with active or convalescent COVID-19. Each CDR3 is given without its conserved first and last residue. Fields, in order: J gene, V gene, CDR3 protein.

j_call: TRBJ2-3; v_call: TRBV5-4; cdr3_aa: ASSSGTSGRAMEADTQY
j_call: TRBJ1-1; v_call: TRBV5-1; cdr3_aa: ASSLGELMNTEAF
j_call: TRBJ2-2; v_call: TRBV30; cdr3_aa: AWAGTGAGELF
j_call: TRBJ2-7; v_call: TRBV3-1/TRBV3-2; cdr3_aa: ASSQDMSVYEQY
j_call: TRBJ2-6; v_call: TRBV5-4; cdr3_aa: ASSRVSGSGANVLT
j_call: TRBJ2-7; v_call: TRBV2; cdr3_aa: AAGGYLAYEQY
j_call: TRBJ1-1; v_call: TRBV7-8; cdr3_aa: ASSLARDRVGNTEAF
j_call: TRBJ2-3; v_call: TRBV18; cdr3_aa: ASSPVTSGSSDTQY
j_call: TRBJ2-7; v_call: TRBV2; cdr3_aa: ASRTTAWEQY
j_call: TRBJ1-1; v_call: TRBV20-1; cdr3_aa: SVPGNTEAF
j_call: TRBJ1-2; v_call: TRBV27; cdr3_aa: ASSSTGWEGYT
j_call: TRBJ1-6; v_call: TRBV4-3; cdr3_aa: ASSQSQGVPLH
j_call: TRBJ1-1; v_call: TRBV5-1; cdr3_aa: ASSLGRLGRTNTEAF
j_call: TRBJ1-2; v_call: TRBV4-1; cdr3_aa: ASSLAGGADYGYT
j_call: TRBJ1-2; v_call: TRBV30; cdr3_aa: AWRDYLGYT
j_call: TRBJ2-5; v_call: TRBV6-5; cdr3_aa: ASSLNSGSWWTQY
j_call: TRBJ2-3; v_call: TRBV7-2; cdr3_aa: ASSLDGLATDTQY
j_call: TRBJ2-1; v_call: TRBV10-3; cdr3_aa: AISESLAVRSYNEQF
j_call: TRBJ2-2; v_call: TRBV30; cdr3_aa: AWKKLTGAGELF
j_call: TRBJ2-1; v_call: TRBV6-2/TRBV6-3; cdr3_aa: ASSYSSSGGLEQF
j_call: TRBJ2-3; v_call: TRBV7-2; cdr3_aa: ASSAQGGSDTQY
j_call: TRBJ1-1; v_call: TRBV30; cdr3_aa: AWKPGYGTEAF
j_call: TRBJ1-5; v_call: TRBV3-1/TRBV3-2; cdr3_aa: ASSQDGPVNQPQH
j_call: TRBJ1-1; v_call: TRBV7-2; cdr3_aa: ASSLSGSEYTEAF
j_call: TRBJ2-7; v_call: TRBV24-1; cdr3_aa: ATSDSGTGSYEQY
j_call: TRBJ2-7; v_call: TRBV5-6; cdr3_aa: ASSIGGGQGAYEQY
j_call: TRBJ2-1; v_call: TRBV7-9; cdr3_aa: ASRHTSGTSNEQF
j_call: TRBJ1-6; v_call: TRBV28; cdr3_aa: ASSIQGTYNSPLH
j_call: TRBJ2-1; v_call: TRBV6-1; cdr3_aa: ASSETASLSYNEQF
j_call: TRBJ1-3; v_call: TRBV4-3; cdr3_aa: ASSQDPFPGNTIY
j_call: TRBJ2-5; v_call: TRBV11-2; cdr3_aa: ASSLEGLAGVAQY
j_call: TRBJ2-3; v_call: TRBV6-6; cdr3_aa: ASSRLENTDTQY
j_call: TRBJ2-5; v_call: TRBV7-3; cdr3_aa: ASSLTLGETQY
j_call: TRBJ1-1; v_call: TRBV18; cdr3_aa: ASSPLGTGDTEAF
j_call: TRBJ2-3; v_call: TRBV19; cdr3_aa: ASSIAGGTDTQY
j_call: TRBJ1-4; v_call: TRBV7-2; cdr3_aa: ASSLQLGSNEKLF
j_call: TRBJ1-5; v_call: TRBV30; cdr3_aa: AWSDRGDQPQH
j_call: TRBJ1-2; v_call: TRBV12-3/TRBV12-4; cdr3_aa: ASSPDSYYGYT
j_call: TRBJ2-3; v_call: TRBV7-8; cdr3_aa: ASSRGLAGYTDTQY
j_call: TRBJ2-5; v_call: TRBV7-6; cdr3_aa: ASSLVRGDVETQY